Below, 20 T cell receptor beta chains from the same sample are listed, as sequenced in a study of TIL therapy for anti-PD-1-resistant metastatic lung cancer. The libraries were made with immunoSEQ v3. The data were produced by immunoSEQ multiplex PCR, yet TCRdb's version contains in-frame clones alone and is incomplete. The sample has approximately 53,000 clones; around 79% are singletons. Time point indicated: pre-treatment sample, taken before nivolumab and TIL therapy. Sequencing was performed on blood, taken at baseline. The receptors shown here come from a woman between 30 and 85 years old with non-small cell lung cancer.

The gene calls are TRBV5-1 and TRBJ2-1, with TRBD2 matching 8 bases. Germline V gene lookup returns CDR1 SGHRS and CDR2 YFSETQ. Unmatched junction bases numbered 4, after V lost 0 bases and J lost 2 bases. The CDR3 contains 16 residues. The CDR3 spells CASSLGVGRAYNEQFF. The DNA for the CDR3 is TGCGCCAGCAGCTTGGGAGTCGGGAGGGCCTACAATGAGCAGTTCTTC.

The table lists this clone with a count of one. This rearrangement joins TRBV19 to TRBJ1-5; 9 bases are shared with TRBD1. Trimming took 3 bases from V and 10 from J; bases not matched to a gene: 13. Germline lookup yields CDR1 LNHDA and CDR2 SQIVND (reference sequence). This CDR3 comprises 16 residues. The CDR3 region has the DNA TGTGCCAGTAGTATGGGAGGGACAGGGTTGTTTTCACCCCAGCATTTT. This sequence encodes CASSMGGTGLFSPQHF. The complete variable domain, with remaining parts taken from reference TRBV19 and TRBJ1-5, reads DGGITQSPKYLFRKEGQNVTLSCEQNLNHDAMYWYRQDPGQGLRLIYYSQIVNDFQKGDIAEGYSVSREKKESFPLTVTSAQKNPTAFYLCASSMGGTGLFSPQHFGDGTRLSIL.

This clone turned up a few times. V is TRBV18 and J is TRBJ1-2, with D perhaps TRBD1 (5 bases). V was trimmed by 3 bases and J by 3 bases, leaving 14 bases between them. CDR3 length: 15 residues. Germline V gene sequence: CDR1 KGHSH, CDR2 LQKENI. In DNA form, the CDR3 reads TGTGCCAGCTCACCCAGTCTGACAGAAGACTATGGCTACACCTTC. Translation: CASSPSLTEDYGYTF.

CDR3 amino acids: CASSQESRASSYNSPLHF. CDR3 DNA sequence: TGCGCCAGCAGCCAAGAATCTAGGGCCAGCTCCTATAATTCACCCCTCCACTTT. The genes are TRBV4-3 and TRBJ1-6; no definite D call. The germline gives CDR1 LGHNA, CDR2 YSLEER. Trimming took 0 bases from V and 0 from J, leaving 12 bases between them. The CDR3 has 18 amino acids.

The chain employs TRBV6-5 and TRBJ1-1; D is possibly TRBD1 (6 bases). CDR3 size: 14 residues. The V and J ends lost 4 bases and 3 bases respectively, with 12 bases between them. Germline assignment: CDR1 MNHEY and CDR2 SVGAGI. CDR3 residues: CASSFQGRYTEAFF. The CDR3 nucleotides read TGTGCCAGCAGTTTTCAGGGGAGGTACACTGAAGCTTTCTTT.

The rearrangement links TRBV6-1 to TRBJ2-5; D not resolved. Germline V lookup: CDR1 MNHNS, CDR2 SASEGT. Between the trimmed V and J ends, which lost 1 base and 8 bases, there was a span of 17 bases. CDR3 length: 15 residues. In DNA form, the CDR3 reads TGTGCCAGCAGTGAAGAATCTTTAGGGCTTGGAACCCAGTACTTC. It translates to CASSEESLGLGTQYF.

This chain links TRBV27 with TRBJ2-5; 14 bases align to TRBD2. The CDR3 sequence is 16 residues long. The germline CDR1 and CDR2 sequences are MNHEY and SMNVEV (reference sequence). After removal of 3 bases from V and 2 bases from J, the junction contained 2 bases not matched to a gene. CDR3 loop: CASSLGTSGSQETQYF. CDR3 sequence (DNA): TGTGCCAGCAGTTTGGGGACTAGCGGGAGTCAAGAGACCCAGTACTTC.

The gene calls are TRBV6-6 and TRBJ1-2, with D unresolved. CDR3 size: 15 residues. The V and J ends lost 0 bases and 0 bases respectively, with 8 bases between them. Germline V lookup: CDR1 MNHNY, CDR2 SVGAGI (reference sequence). Here the CDR3 reads CASSYSRFPNYGYTF. The CDR3 region has the DNA TGTGCCAGCAGTTACTCGAGATTCCCTAACTATGGCTACACCTTC.

The V and J genes are TRBV27 and TRBJ2-3, with unresolved D. Germline V CDR1 and CDR2: MNHEY, SMNVEV (reference sequence). V lost 4 bases and J lost 6, with 8 bases in between. This CDR3 is 12 amino acids long. CDR3 in DNA: TGTGCCAGCAGTTCTCGCCGGGATACGCAGTATTTT. This gives the protein CASSSRRDTQYF.

V is TRBV15 and J is TRBJ1-6, with D uncertain. Germline CDR1 is LNHNV and CDR2 is YYDKDF (reference sequence). CDR3 length: 16 amino acids. Trimming removed 0 bases from V and 7 bases from J, with 13 bases in between. The CDR3 DNA reads as TGTGCCACCAGCAGAGAGGGAGGCAAGGCCAATTCACCCCTCCACTTT. Amino acid sequence: CATSREGGKANSPLHF.

The chain employs TRBV15 and TRBJ2-2, with a possible D match to TRBD1 (6 bases). Germline V lookup: CDR1 LNHNV, CDR2 YYDKDF (reference sequence). The V gene lost 8 bases and the J gene lost 3 bases, with 16 bases spanning the gap. This CDR3 comprises 15 residues. The CDR3 sequence is CATRPGEWDTGELFF. The CDR3 DNA reads as TGTGCCACCCGACCAGGGGAGTGGGACACCGGGGAGCTGTTTTTT.

J is TRBJ1-1 and V is TRBV5-1; TRBD1 agrees at 10 bases. The junction had 4 bases not matched to a gene; V was cut back by 4 bases and J by 4 bases. Germline assignment: CDR1 SGHRS and CDR2 YFSETQ. The CDR3 length is 14 residues. CDR3 bases: TGCGCCAGCAGCGGACAGGGGGACGGCACTGAAGCTTTCTTT. It encodes CASSGQGDGTEAFF.

The chain couples TRBV7-8 to TRBJ2-1; 10 bases fit TRBD2. Trimming removed 6 bases from V and 7 bases from J; junction bases left unmatched: 9. The CDR3 consists of 15 residues. Germline V gene data show CDR1 as SGHVS and CDR2 as FQNEAQ. The CDR3 sequence is CASSKTGLALNEQFF. Written as DNA, the CDR3 is TGTGCCAGCAGTAAAACGGGACTAGCGCTTAATGAGCAGTTCTTC.

This clone was seen more than once but under ten times. V and J are TRBV19 and TRBJ2-1; 10 bases map to TRBD1. The CDR3 has 15 amino acids. Germline V gives CDR1 LNHDA, CDR2 SQIVND (reference sequence). The ends lost 7 bases at V and 4 bases at J; junction bases unmatched: 7. CDR3 amino acids: CASTVDRGLYNEQFF. CDR3 nucleotides: TGTGCCAGTACCGTTGACAGGGGGCTATACAATGAGCAGTTCTTC.

This clone appeared a few times. The chain joins TRBV2 to TRBJ2-7; TRBD1 agrees at 7 bases. Germline V gives CDR1 SNHLY, CDR2 FYNNEI. The CDR3 extends over 12 amino acids. V was clipped by 4 bases and J by 6 bases; unmatched bases: 3. The CDR3 loop is CASSGQGAEQYF. CDR3 DNA: TGTGCCAGCAGTGGACAGGGAGCCGAGCAGTACTTC.

J is TRBJ1-4 and V is TRBV15, with TRBD1 identical over 9 bases. CDR3 length: 16 residues. Germline trimming cut 0 bases from V and 6 bases from J; bases unmatched to any gene: 5. Germline values: CDR1 LNHNV, CDR2 YYDKDF (reference sequence). The CDR3 here is CATSRDGRQGDEKLFF. In DNA form, the CDR3 reads TGTGCCACCAGCAGAGATGGCCGACAGGGGGATGAAAAACTGTTTTTT.

This clone was counted between two and nine times. V and J are TRBV5-1 and TRBJ1-3, with D perhaps matching TRBD1 (6 bases). V lost 3 bases and J 3 bases, leaving 10 bases between the germline ends. CDR1 is SGHRS and CDR2 is YFSETQ in the germline V gene. This CDR3 has 14 residues. CDR3 nucleotide sequence: TGCGCCAGCAGCTCCGGGACACTTGGAAACACCATATATTTT. Residues: CASSSGTLGNTIYF.

This clone was seen more than once but under ten times. The rearrangement links TRBV30 to TRBJ1-2, with D possibly TRBD1 on 5 matching bases. The CDR3 runs to 12 residues. Trimming stripped 3 bases from V and 7 bases from J, with 12 bases between. The germline gives CDR1 GTSNPN, CDR2 SVGIG (reference sequence). CDR3 region: CAWSTGTPGYTF. The CDR3 region has the DNA TGTGCCTGGAGCACCGGGACCCCTGGCTACACCTTC.

V and J are TRBV19 and TRBJ2-7, with D perhaps matching TRBD1 or TRBD2 (6 bases each). Per germline, CDR1 LNHDA and CDR2 SQIVND (reference sequence). V lost 6 bases and J lost 6, with 21 bases in between. CDR3 size: 15 residues. The CDR3 protein is CASRADVLGGGEQYF. The CDR3, as DNA: TGTGCCAGTAGGGCCGACGTCTTAGGAGGGGGCGAGCAGTACTTC.

This clone was recorded once. This chain links TRBV18 with TRBJ2-7; no definite D call. This CDR3 is built from 17 residues. Trimming pared 3 bases from V and 2 bases from J, leaving 20 bases between. Germline assignment: CDR1 KGHSH and CDR2 LQKENI. CDR3 DNA sequence: TGTGCCAGCTCACCCCGGCAGGCCGTACCCAAAACCTACGAGCAGTACTTC. It yields the protein CASSPRQAVPKTYEQYF.